The rows below give T cell receptor beta chains drawn from one sample of a study of T cells in localized non-small cell lung cancer. The table came from immunoSEQ multiplex PCR; TCRdb's copy has only in-frame clones and leaves some out. The sample has about 20,000 clones; 87% are singletons. Here the sequenced sample was PBMCs, taken before any cancer treatment. The receptors were sampled from a man aged 40 to 70 with stage II squamous cell lung carcinoma. Each CDR3 is given with its conserved first and last residue. The D gene is left open where the match is weak. Expanded clones are given a class, and other clones once, few, many or no size at all.

V gene: TRBV30
J gene: TRBJ1-4
D gene: NA
clone size: NA
CDR3 length: 14
CDR3 DNA: TGTGCCTTGGGGGAGGGAGCAACTAATGAAAAACTGTTTTTT
CDR3 protein: CALGEGATNEKLFF

V gene: TRBV11-2
J gene: TRBJ1-2
D gene: NA
clone size: NA
CDR3 length: 14
CDR3 DNA: TGTGCCAGCAGCTTAGATAGAACAGGAGGTGGCTACACCTTC
CDR3 protein: CASSLDRTGGGYTF

V gene: TRBV5-1
J gene: TRBJ1-1
D gene: NA
clone size: NA
CDR3 length: 15
CDR3 DNA: TGCGCCAGCAGCTTGGGGCCCCGGGTTGGCACTGAAGCTTTCTTT
CDR3 protein: CASSLGPRVGTEAFF

V gene: TRBV15
J gene: TRBJ2-1
D gene: TRBD2
clone size: few
CDR3 length: 17
CDR3 DNA: TGTGCCACCAGCAGAGATCCCGATCTAGCGGGGGTCAATGAGCAGTTCTTC
CDR3 protein: CATSRDPDLAGVNEQFF

V gene: TRBV11-3
J gene: TRBJ2-7
D gene: NA
clone size: NA
CDR3 length: 14
CDR3 DNA: TGTGCCAGCAGTCTTGGGCCATCCCACTACGAGCAGTACTTC
CDR3 protein: CASSLGPSHYEQYF

V gene: TRBV30
J gene: TRBJ2-3
D gene: TRBD1
clone size: NA
CDR3 length: 14
CDR3 DNA: TGTGCCTGGAATCGGGACAGGGATACAGATACGCAGTATTTT
CDR3 protein: CAWNRDRDTDTQYF

V gene: TRBV28
J gene: TRBJ2-2
D gene: TRBD2
clone size: NA
CDR3 length: 21
CDR3 DNA: TGTGCCAGCAGAAACCGTCCCGAGAAGACTAGCGGGGGGTTAATCACCGGGGAGCTGTTTTTT
CDR3 protein: CASRNRPEKTSGGLITGELFF

V gene: TRBV4-3
J gene: TRBJ2-2
D gene: TRBD2
clone size: NA
CDR3 length: 17
CDR3 DNA: TGCGCCAGCAGCCAAGCAGCTAGCGGGAGAGTGGACGGGGAGCTGTTTTTT
CDR3 protein: CASSQAASGRVDGELFF

V gene: TRBV28
J gene: TRBJ2-5
D gene: TRBD2
clone size: NA
CDR3 length: 14
CDR3 DNA: TGTGCCAGCACCCCCAAAGGACTAGAAGAGACCCAGTACTTC
CDR3 protein: CASTPKGLEETQYF

V gene: TRBV4-2
J gene: TRBJ2-2
D gene: NA
clone size: NA
CDR3 length: 17
CDR3 DNA: TGTGCCAGCAGCCAAGATATGGGGGCTAGGAGGACCGGGGAGCTGTTTTTT
CDR3 protein: CASSQDMGARRTGELFF

V gene: TRBV5-1
J gene: TRBJ2-4
D gene: NA
clone size: NA
CDR3 length: 17
CDR3 DNA: TGCGCCAGCAGATTTCCTCAAGGTGGGATGACCAAAAACATTCAGTACTTC
CDR3 protein: CASRFPQGGMTKNIQYF

V gene: TRBV7-3
J gene: TRBJ2-6
D gene: TRBD1
clone size: NA
CDR3 length: 14
CDR3 DNA: TGTGCCAGCAGCTCACAGGGGAGGGCCAACGTCCTGACTTTC
CDR3 protein: CASSSQGRANVLTF

V gene: TRBV11-1
J gene: TRBJ1-2
D gene: NA
clone size: NA
CDR3 length: 13
CDR3 DNA: TGTGCCAGCAGTGGCACCCCTAACTATGGCTACACCTTC
CDR3 protein: CASSGTPNYGYTF

V gene: TRBV15
J gene: TRBJ1-1
D gene: NA
clone size: NA
CDR3 length: 11
CDR3 DNA: TGTGCCACCAGCAGTGGATGGGGAGCTTTCTTT
CDR3 protein: CATSSGWGAFF

V gene: TRBV18
J gene: TRBJ2-7
D gene: NA
clone size: NA
CDR3 length: 15
CDR3 DNA: TGTGCCAGCTCACCACCGGTGTCAGGAAACTACGAGCAGTACTTC
CDR3 protein: CASSPPVSGNYEQYF

V gene: TRBV5-4
J gene: TRBJ1-4
D gene: TRBD1
clone size: NA
CDR3 length: 14
CDR3 DNA: TGTGCCAGCAGCTCGACAGGGACTAATGAAAAACTGTTTTTT
CDR3 protein: CASSSTGTNEKLFF

V gene: TRBV29-1
J gene: TRBJ2-2
D gene: NA
clone size: NA
CDR3 length: 11
CDR3 DNA: TGCAGCGTTGAAGAAGCCGGGGAGCTGTTTTTT
CDR3 protein: CSVEEAGELFF

V gene: TRBV10-2
J gene: TRBJ2-1
D gene: TRBD2
clone size: NA
CDR3 length: 17
CDR3 DNA: TGCGCCAGCAGAAGACCCGGGACTAGCGGGGGGGCCGGTGAGCAGTTCTTC
CDR3 protein: CASRRPGTSGGAGEQFF

V gene: TRBV5-6
J gene: TRBJ2-1
D gene: TRBD1
clone size: NA
CDR3 length: 14
CDR3 DNA: TGTGCCAGCAGCCCCGGACAGGGTTGGGGTGAGCAGTTCTTC
CDR3 protein: CASSPGQGWGEQFF

V gene: TRBV11-3
J gene: TRBJ1-1
D gene: NA
clone size: NA
CDR3 length: 15
CDR3 DNA: TGTGCCAGCAGCTTAGGAGGGGGGGGAAATACTGAAGCTTTCTTT
CDR3 protein: CASSLGGGGNTEAFF

V gene: TRBV19
J gene: TRBJ2-7
D gene: NA
clone size: NA
CDR3 length: 13
CDR3 DNA: TGTGCCAGTAGTATCGGCGGAGCCTACGAGCAGTACTTC
CDR3 protein: CASSIGGAYEQYF

V gene: TRBV7-9
J gene: TRBJ1-1
D gene: TRBD1
clone size: NA
CDR3 length: 14
CDR3 DNA: TGTGCCAGCAGCCAGGACAGGGGTCGGGCTGAAGCTTTCTTT
CDR3 protein: CASSQDRGRAEAFF

V gene: TRBV2
J gene: TRBJ2-7
D gene: NA
clone size: NA
CDR3 length: 11
CDR3 DNA: TGTGCCAGCATAGACGGGGTCGAGCAGTACTTC
CDR3 protein: CASIDGVEQYF

V gene: TRBV5-4
J gene: TRBJ1-1
D gene: NA
clone size: NA
CDR3 length: 14
CDR3 DNA: TGTGCCAGCAGCTTGGGGACAGAGAACACTGAAGCTTTCTTT
CDR3 protein: CASSLGTENTEAFF

V gene: TRBV9
J gene: TRBJ2-1
D gene: TRBD1
clone size: NA
CDR3 length: 15
CDR3 DNA: TGTGCCAGCAGCTTCGGACAGGGTACCTACAATGAGCAGTTCTTC
CDR3 protein: CASSFGQGTYNEQFF

V gene: TRBV7-9
J gene: TRBJ1-1
D gene: TRBD1
clone size: NA
CDR3 length: 14
CDR3 DNA: TGTGCCAGCAGCCAACAGGGGGTTGCCACTGAAGCTTTCTTT
CDR3 protein: CASSQQGVATEAFF

V gene: TRBV4-2
J gene: TRBJ1-1
D gene: NA
clone size: NA
CDR3 length: 13
CDR3 DNA: TGTGCCAGCAGCTTAGGAAGAAGCACTGAAGCTTTCTTT
CDR3 protein: CASSLGRSTEAFF

V gene: TRBV5-4
J gene: TRBJ2-7
D gene: TRBD1
clone size: NA
CDR3 length: 14
CDR3 DNA: TGTGCCAGCAGCGCCCGACAGGGGTCCGACGAGCAGTACTTC
CDR3 protein: CASSARQGSDEQYF

V gene: TRBV9
J gene: TRBJ2-3
D gene: NA
clone size: NA
CDR3 length: 15
CDR3 DNA: TGTGCCAGCAGCGTAAGTAGCGAGATGAGGAATACGCAGTATTTT
CDR3 protein: CASSVSSEMRNTQYF

V gene: TRBV11-2
J gene: TRBJ2-2
D gene: TRBD2
clone size: few
CDR3 length: 17
CDR3 DNA: TGTGCCAGCAGCTTAGCTGCACAGCGGGGAGACACCGGGGAGCTGTTTTTT
CDR3 protein: CASSLAAQRGDTGELFF

V gene: TRBV7-9
J gene: TRBJ2-3
D gene: NA
clone size: NA
CDR3 length: 15
CDR3 DNA: TGTGCCAGCAGCTTAGGGATTACTAGCACAGATACGCAGTATTTT
CDR3 protein: CASSLGITSTDTQYF

V gene: TRBV28
J gene: TRBJ1-2
D gene: TRBD1
clone size: NA
CDR3 length: 17
CDR3 DNA: TGTGCCAGCAGTTTCGGGACAGGGTTTCCCTCTAACTATGGCTACACCTTC
CDR3 protein: CASSFGTGFPSNYGYTF

V gene: TRBV30
J gene: TRBJ1-1
D gene: NA
clone size: NA
CDR3 length: 13
CDR3 DNA: TGTGCCTGGAGTGTTCGGGGGGGCACTGAAGCTTTCTTT
CDR3 protein: CAWSVRGGTEAFF

V gene: TRBV6-6
J gene: TRBJ2-7
D gene: NA
clone size: NA
CDR3 length: 12
CDR3 DNA: TGTGCCAGCACGGGCTCACCCTACGAGCAGTACTTC
CDR3 protein: CASTGSPYEQYF

V gene: TRBV2
J gene: TRBJ2-7
D gene: TRBD2
clone size: NA
CDR3 length: 15
CDR3 DNA: TGTGCCAGCAGTGAAGAGTGGGCTAGCGGGAGCGAGCAGTACTTC
CDR3 protein: CASSEEWASGSEQYF

V gene: TRBV4-2
J gene: TRBJ1-5
D gene: TRBD1
clone size: NA
CDR3 length: 14
CDR3 DNA: TGTGCCAGCAGCCAAGGACAGGGAAATCAGCCCCAGCATTTT
CDR3 protein: CASSQGQGNQPQHF

V gene: TRBV30
J gene: TRBJ2-6
D gene: NA
clone size: NA
CDR3 length: 14
CDR3 DNA: TGTGCCTGGAGTGTAGGCTCTGGGGCCAACGTCCTGACTTTC
CDR3 protein: CAWSVGSGANVLTF

V gene: TRBV5-4
J gene: TRBJ2-1
D gene: TRBD2
clone size: NA
CDR3 length: 16
CDR3 DNA: TGTGCCAGCAGCCGCGGGGGGGCTAGCGTATACAATGAGCAGTTCTTC
CDR3 protein: CASSRGGASVYNEQFF

V gene: TRBV7-3
J gene: TRBJ2-1
D gene: NA
clone size: NA
CDR3 length: 13
CDR3 DNA: TGTGCCAGCAGCCCGAAACTAGGCGGCGAGCAGTTCTTC
CDR3 protein: CASSPKLGGEQFF

V gene: TRBV2
J gene: TRBJ1-1
D gene: NA
clone size: NA
CDR3 length: 13
CDR3 DNA: TGTGCCAGCAGTTCCCCGGGGAGGGGGGAAGCTTTCTTT
CDR3 protein: CASSSPGRGEAFF

V gene: TRBV29-1
J gene: TRBJ1-5
D gene: TRBD1
clone size: NA
CDR3 length: 13
CDR3 DNA: TGCAGCGTGGGACAGAGTAGCAATCAGCCCCAGCATTTT
CDR3 protein: CSVGQSSNQPQHF

V gene: TRBV4-3
J gene: TRBJ1-2
D gene: NA
clone size: NA
CDR3 length: 16
CDR3 DNA: TGCGCCAGCAGCCGGACTGTCAGGACTGATACCTATGGCTACACCTTC
CDR3 protein: CASSRTVRTDTYGYTF

V gene: TRBV5-4
J gene: TRBJ2-2
D gene: TRBD2
clone size: NA
CDR3 length: 14
CDR3 DNA: TGTGCCAGCATGTCCGGGGGGGGTACCGGGGAGCTGTTTTTT
CDR3 protein: CASMSGGGTGELFF

V gene: TRBV5-1
J gene: TRBJ1-1
D gene: TRBD1
clone size: few
CDR3 length: 16
CDR3 DNA: TGCGCCAGCAGCTTGGCTTCCGACAGGGGGTACACTGAAGCTTTCTTT
CDR3 protein: CASSLASDRGYTEAFF

V gene: TRBV6-6
J gene: TRBJ1-2
D gene: TRBD1
clone size: once
CDR3 length: 14
CDR3 DNA: TGTGCCAGCAGTCCCTACAGGGGGAACTATGGCTACACCTTC
CDR3 protein: CASSPYRGNYGYTF

V gene: TRBV6-6
J gene: TRBJ2-1
D gene: TRBD2
clone size: NA
CDR3 length: 14
CDR3 DNA: TGTGCCAGCAGTTCGGGCGGGAGGGGGAATGAGCAGTTCTTC
CDR3 protein: CASSSGGRGNEQFF

V gene: TRBV7-3
J gene: TRBJ1-2
D gene: NA
clone size: NA
CDR3 length: 12
CDR3 DNA: TGTGCCAGCAGCTTAACTAACTATGGCTACACCTTC
CDR3 protein: CASSLTNYGYTF

V gene: TRBV7-8
J gene: TRBJ2-5
D gene: NA
clone size: NA
CDR3 length: 14
CDR3 DNA: TGTGCCAGCAGCCCGACAGGCCTGCAAGAGACCCAGTACTTC
CDR3 protein: CASSPTGLQETQYF

V gene: TRBV6-1
J gene: TRBJ1-2
D gene: NA
clone size: NA
CDR3 length: 14
CDR3 DNA: TGTGCCAGCACCACCCTAACTGGGGGGGCTGGCTACACCTTC
CDR3 protein: CASTTLTGGAGYTF

V gene: TRBV7-3
J gene: TRBJ2-7
D gene: NA
clone size: NA
CDR3 length: 15
CDR3 DNA: TGTGCCAGCAGCTTAGCCTCAGGGGGGCCTTACGAGCAGTACTTC
CDR3 protein: CASSLASGGPYEQYF

V gene: TRBV2
J gene: TRBJ1-4
D gene: NA
clone size: NA
CDR3 length: 12
CDR3 DNA: TGTGCCAGCGGCAGGGATGGCGAAAAACTGTTTTTT
CDR3 protein: CASGRDGEKLFF

V gene: TRBV7-2
J gene: TRBJ1-1
D gene: NA
clone size: NA
CDR3 length: 12
CDR3 DNA: TGTGCCAGCAGCCCGACAGGTCCTGAAGCTTTCTTT
CDR3 protein: CASSPTGPEAFF

V gene: TRBV5-1
J gene: TRBJ2-1
D gene: TRBD1
clone size: NA
CDR3 length: 16
CDR3 DNA: TGCGCCAGCAGCTTTGAGGGGGCCACTTTAATCGATGAGCAGTTCTTC
CDR3 protein: CASSFEGATLIDEQFF

V gene: TRBV11-3
J gene: TRBJ1-3
D gene: NA
clone size: NA
CDR3 length: 16
CDR3 DNA: TGTGCCAGCAGCTTATTCTCTGACAGCTCTGGAAACACCATATATTTT
CDR3 protein: CASSLFSDSSGNTIYF

V gene: TRBV6-1
J gene: TRBJ1-2
D gene: TRBD1
clone size: few
CDR3 length: 13
CDR3 DNA: TGTGCCAGCAGCCAAAGCTTAGGGGACAGGGCAACCTTC
CDR3 protein: CASSQSLGDRATF

V gene: TRBV7-2
J gene: TRBJ2-7
D gene: TRBD1
clone size: NA
CDR3 length: 15
CDR3 DNA: TGTGCCAGCAGCCTGAGGACAGGGTTAGTCTACGAGCAGTACTTC
CDR3 protein: CASSLRTGLVYEQYF

V gene: TRBV27
J gene: TRBJ1-5
D gene: NA
clone size: NA
CDR3 length: 15
CDR3 DNA: TGTGCCAGCAGTTTATGGGGGGGGTCGGGTCAGCCCCAGCATTTT
CDR3 protein: CASSLWGGSGQPQHF

V gene: TRBV9
J gene: TRBJ2-5
D gene: NA
clone size: NA
CDR3 length: 13
CDR3 DNA: TGTGCCAGCAGCGTAGAAGGATCCGAGACCCAGTACTTC
CDR3 protein: CASSVEGSETQYF